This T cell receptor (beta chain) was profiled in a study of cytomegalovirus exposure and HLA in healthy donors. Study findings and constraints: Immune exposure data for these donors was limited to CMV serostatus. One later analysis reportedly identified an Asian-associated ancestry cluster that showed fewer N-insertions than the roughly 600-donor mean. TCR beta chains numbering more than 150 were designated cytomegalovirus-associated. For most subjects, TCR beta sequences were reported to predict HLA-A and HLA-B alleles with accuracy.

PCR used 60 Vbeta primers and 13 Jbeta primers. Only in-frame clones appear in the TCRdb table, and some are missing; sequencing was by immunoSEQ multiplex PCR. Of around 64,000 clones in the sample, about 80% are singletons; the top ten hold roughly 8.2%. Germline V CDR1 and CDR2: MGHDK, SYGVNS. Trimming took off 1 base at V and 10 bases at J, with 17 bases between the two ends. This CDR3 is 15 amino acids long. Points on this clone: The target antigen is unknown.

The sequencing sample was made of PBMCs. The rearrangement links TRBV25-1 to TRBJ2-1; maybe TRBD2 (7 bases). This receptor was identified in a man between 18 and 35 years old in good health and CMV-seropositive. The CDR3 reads CASSESSVGGPEQFF. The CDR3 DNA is TGTGCCAGCAGTGAATCGTCAGTGGGGGGGCCGGAGCAGTTCTTC.